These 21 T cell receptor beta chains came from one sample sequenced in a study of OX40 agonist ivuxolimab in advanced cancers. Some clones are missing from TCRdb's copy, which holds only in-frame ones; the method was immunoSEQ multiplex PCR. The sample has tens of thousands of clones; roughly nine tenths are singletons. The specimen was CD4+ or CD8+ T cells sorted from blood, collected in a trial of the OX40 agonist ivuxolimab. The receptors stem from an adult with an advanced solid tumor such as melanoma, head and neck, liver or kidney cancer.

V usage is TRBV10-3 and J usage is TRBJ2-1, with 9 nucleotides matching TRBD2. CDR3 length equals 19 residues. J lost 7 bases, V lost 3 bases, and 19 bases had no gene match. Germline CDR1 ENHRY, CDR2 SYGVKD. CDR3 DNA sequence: TGTGCCATCAGTGACCCCCCCCCTACGACTAGCGGCGCAGGGAATGAGCAGTTCTTC. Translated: CAISDPPPTTSGAGNEQFF.

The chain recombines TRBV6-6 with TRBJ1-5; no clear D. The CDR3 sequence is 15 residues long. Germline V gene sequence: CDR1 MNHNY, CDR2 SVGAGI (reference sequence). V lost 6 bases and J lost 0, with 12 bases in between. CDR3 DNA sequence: TGTGCCAGCAGCCCATATCAGTATAGCAATCAGCCCCAGCATTTT. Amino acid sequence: CASSPYQYSNQPQHF.

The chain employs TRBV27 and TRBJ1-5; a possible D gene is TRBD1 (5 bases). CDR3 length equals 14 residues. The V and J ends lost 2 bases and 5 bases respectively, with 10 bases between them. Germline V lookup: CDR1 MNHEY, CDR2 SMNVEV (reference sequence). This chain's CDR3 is CASSLRGLDQPQHF. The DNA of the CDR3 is TGTGCCAGCAGTTTAAGGGGCTTGGATCAGCCCCAGCATTTT.

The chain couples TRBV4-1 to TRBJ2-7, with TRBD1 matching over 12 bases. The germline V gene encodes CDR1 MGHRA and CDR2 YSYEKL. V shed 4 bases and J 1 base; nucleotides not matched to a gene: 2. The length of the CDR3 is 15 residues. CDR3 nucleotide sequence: TGCGCCAGCAGCCTGGGACAGGGGGCATCCTACGAGCAGTACTTC. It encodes CASSLGQGASYEQYF.

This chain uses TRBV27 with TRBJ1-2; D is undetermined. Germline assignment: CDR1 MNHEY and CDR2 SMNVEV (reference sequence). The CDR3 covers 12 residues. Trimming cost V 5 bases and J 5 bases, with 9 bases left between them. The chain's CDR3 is CASSPDRYGYTF. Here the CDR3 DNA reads TGTGCCAGCAGTCCCGACCGGTATGGCTACACCTTC.

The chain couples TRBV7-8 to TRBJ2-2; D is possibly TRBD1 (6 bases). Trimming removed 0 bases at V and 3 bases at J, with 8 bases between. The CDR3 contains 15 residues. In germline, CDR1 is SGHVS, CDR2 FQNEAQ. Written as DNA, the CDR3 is TGTGCCAGCAGCTTAGCTAGGGGGTACACCGGGGAGCTGTTTTTT. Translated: CASSLARGYTGELFF.

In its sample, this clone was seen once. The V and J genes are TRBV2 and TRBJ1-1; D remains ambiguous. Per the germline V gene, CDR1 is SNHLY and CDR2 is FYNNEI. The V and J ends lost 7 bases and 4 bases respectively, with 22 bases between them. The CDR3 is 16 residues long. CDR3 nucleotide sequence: TGTGCCAGCACCCCGGGCGGTCCACTCGGGAGCACTGAAGCTTTCTTT. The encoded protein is CASTPGGPLGSTEAFF.

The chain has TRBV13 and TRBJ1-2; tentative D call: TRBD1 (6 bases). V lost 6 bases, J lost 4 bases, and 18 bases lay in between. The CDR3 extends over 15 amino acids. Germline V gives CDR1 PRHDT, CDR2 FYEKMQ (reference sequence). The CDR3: CASSPRGQPSYGYTF. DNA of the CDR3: TGTGCCAGCAGTCCTCGGGGGCAGCCATCCTATGGCTACACCTTC.

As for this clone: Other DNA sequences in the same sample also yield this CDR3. CDR3 sequence (DNA): TGTGCCAGCAGTTACTCGACAGGGTCTGAGCAGTACTTC. Its translation is CASSYSTGSEQYF. The chain employs TRBV6-5 and TRBJ2-7, with 7 bases that match TRBD1. Germline CDR1 and CDR2: MNHEY and SVGAGI. V dropped 0 bases and J dropped 7; count of bases not matched to a gene: 3. This CDR3 has 13 residues.

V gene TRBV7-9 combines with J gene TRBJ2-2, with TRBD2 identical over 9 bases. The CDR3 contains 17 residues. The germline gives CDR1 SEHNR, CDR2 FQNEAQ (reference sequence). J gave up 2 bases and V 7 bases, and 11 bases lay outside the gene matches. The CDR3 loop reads CASTDAGGGVNTGELFF. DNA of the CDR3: TGTGCCAGCACCGACGCTGGCGGGGGGGTAAACACCGGGGAGCTGTTTTTT.

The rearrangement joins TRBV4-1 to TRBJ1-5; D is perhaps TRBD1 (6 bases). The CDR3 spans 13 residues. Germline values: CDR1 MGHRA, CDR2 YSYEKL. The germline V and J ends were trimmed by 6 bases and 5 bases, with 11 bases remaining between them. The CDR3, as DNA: TGCGCCAGCAGTCCTACAGGGTATCAGCCCCAGCATTTT. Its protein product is CASSPTGYQPQHF.

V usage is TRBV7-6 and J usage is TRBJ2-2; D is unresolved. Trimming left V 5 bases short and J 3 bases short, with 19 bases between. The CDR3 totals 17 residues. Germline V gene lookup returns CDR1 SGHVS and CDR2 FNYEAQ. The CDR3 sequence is CASSLHEGRPDTGELFF. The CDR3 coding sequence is TGTGCCAGCAGCCTTCATGAAGGGCGCCCCGACACCGGGGAGCTGTTTTTT.

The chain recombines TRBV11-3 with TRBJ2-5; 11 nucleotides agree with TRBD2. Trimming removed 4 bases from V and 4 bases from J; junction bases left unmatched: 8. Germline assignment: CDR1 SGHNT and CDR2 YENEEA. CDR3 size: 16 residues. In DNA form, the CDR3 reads TGTGCCAGCAGCTCGACTAGCGGGATGGGGGGAGAGACCCAGTACTTC. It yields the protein CASSSTSGMGGETQYF.

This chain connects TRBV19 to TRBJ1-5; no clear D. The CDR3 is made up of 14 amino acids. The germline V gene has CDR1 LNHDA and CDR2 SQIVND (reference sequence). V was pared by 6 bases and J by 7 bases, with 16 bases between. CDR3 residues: CASSLSVFGQPQHF. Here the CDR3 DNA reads TGTGCCAGTAGCCTCAGTGTTTTCGGACAGCCCCAGCATTTT.

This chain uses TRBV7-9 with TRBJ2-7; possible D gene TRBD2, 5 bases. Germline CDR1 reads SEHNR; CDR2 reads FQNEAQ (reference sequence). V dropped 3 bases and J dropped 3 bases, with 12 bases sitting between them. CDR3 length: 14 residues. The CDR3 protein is CASSFSSRNYEQYF. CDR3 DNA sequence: TGTGCCAGCAGCTTCTCTAGCCGCAACTACGAGCAGTACTTC.

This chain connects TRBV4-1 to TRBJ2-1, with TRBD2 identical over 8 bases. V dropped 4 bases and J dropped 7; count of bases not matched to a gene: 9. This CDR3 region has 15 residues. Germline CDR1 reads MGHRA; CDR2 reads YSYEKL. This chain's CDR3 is CASSPRAGVANEQFF. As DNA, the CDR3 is TGCGCCAGCAGCCCGCGAGCGGGAGTAGCGAATGAGCAGTTCTTC.

The CDR3 nucleotides are TGTGCCAGCAGTTTTCTCGCCCGGACAGGAAGCTACAATGAGCAGTTCTTC. Translation gives CASSFLARTGSYNEQFF. The chain couples TRBV27 to TRBJ2-1; 7 bases are shared with TRBD1. Germline CDR1 is MNHEY and CDR2 is SMNVEV (reference sequence). CDR3 size: 17 residues. The ends lost 3 bases at V and 3 bases at J; junction bases unmatched: 11.

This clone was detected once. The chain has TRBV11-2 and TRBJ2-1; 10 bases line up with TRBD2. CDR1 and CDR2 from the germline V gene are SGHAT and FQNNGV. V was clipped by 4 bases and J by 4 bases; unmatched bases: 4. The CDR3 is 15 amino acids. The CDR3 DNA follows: TGTGCCAGCAGCTCCGGACTAGCGGAGTACAATGAGCAGTTCTTC. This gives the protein CASSSGLAEYNEQFF.

The DNA of the CDR3 is TGTGCCAGCAGCTCCCGGGACAGGGTCGTCACTGAGCAGTTCTTC. Its translation is CASSSRDRVVTEQFF. The chain has TRBV7-8 and TRBJ2-1, with 9 bases identical to TRBD1. J gave up 9 bases and V 4 bases, and 10 bases lay outside the gene matches. The CDR3 is 15 amino acids. CDR1 is SGHVS, CDR2 FQNEAQ, per germline.

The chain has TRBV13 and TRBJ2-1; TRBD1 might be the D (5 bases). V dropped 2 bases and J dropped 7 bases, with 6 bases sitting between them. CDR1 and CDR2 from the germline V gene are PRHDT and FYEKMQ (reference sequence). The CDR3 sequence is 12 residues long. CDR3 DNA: TGTGCCAGCAGCTTAAGGGGAAATGAGCAGTTCTTC. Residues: CASSLRGNEQFF. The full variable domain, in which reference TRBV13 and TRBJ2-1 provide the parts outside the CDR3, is AAGVIQSPRHLIKEKRETATLKCYPIPRHDTVYWYQQGPGQDPQFLISFYEKMQSDKGSIPDRFSAQQFSDYHSELNMSSLELGDSALYFCASSLRGNEQFFGPGTRLTVL.

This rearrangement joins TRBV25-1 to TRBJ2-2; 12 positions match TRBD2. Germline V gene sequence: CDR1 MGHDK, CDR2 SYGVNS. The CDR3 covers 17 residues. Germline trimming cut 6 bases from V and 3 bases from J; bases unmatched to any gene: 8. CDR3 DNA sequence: TGTGCCAGCAGCACTCGCCCTAGCGGGAGGGACACCGGGGAGCTGTTTTTT. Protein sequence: CASSTRPSGRDTGELFF.